This passage covers 18 T cell receptor beta chains from one sample sequenced in a study of blood T cell repertoires in COVID-19. Libraries were prepared by immunoSEQ multiplex PCR; TCRdb keeps only in-frame clonotypes and omits some of them. The table has approximately 200,000 clones, roughly 80% seen once; the top ten hold about 2.4%. Sequenced material: peripheral blood. The origin of the receptors is a woman between 55 and 75 years old with acute or convalescent COVID-19.

The chain carries TRBV11-2 and TRBJ1-1, with 8 bases fitting TRBD1. CDR3 length: 14 residues. V was clipped by 5 bases and J by 5 bases; unmatched bases: 7. Germline V CDR1 and CDR2: SGHAT, FQNNGV. The DNA for the CDR3 is TGTGCCAGCAGCGGACCAGGGGGCTGGACTGAAGCTTTCTTT. It codes for CASSGPGGWTEAFF.

This clone was seen a handful of times. This chain connects TRBV19 to TRBJ1-2; possibly TRBD1 for D (6 bases). CDR3 size: 15 residues. The germline gives CDR1 LNHDA, CDR2 SQIVND (reference sequence). V was trimmed by 11 bases and J by 2 bases, leaving 21 bases between them. The CDR3 here is CASLAASTGNYGYTF. The CDR3 DNA sequence: TGTGCCTCCCTTGCGGCCTCAACAGGGAACTATGGCTACACCTTC.

This chain connects TRBV30 to TRBJ1-1; D is unresolved. Germline CDR1 is GTSNPN and CDR2 is SVGIG (reference sequence). This CDR3 has 13 amino acids. The V and J ends lost 2 bases and 10 bases respectively, with 17 bases between them. CDR3 in DNA: TGTGCCTGGAGTCCCCCTTCCCGGCGGGTAGCTTTCTTT. It codes for CAWSPPSRRVAFF.

The rearrangement uses TRBV5-4 and TRBJ1-3, with 7 bases matching TRBD1. Germline values: CDR1 SGHNT, CDR2 YYREEE (reference sequence). The CDR3 length is 14 residues. V dropped 4 bases and J dropped 2; count of bases not matched to a gene: 3. The CDR3 DNA sequence: TGTGCCAGCAGCCTCGGGACAGCTGGAAACACCATATATTTT. This encodes CASSLGTAGNTIYF. The variable domain in full, with the rest retrieved from reference TRBV5-4 and TRBJ1-3, is ETGVTQSPTHLIKTRGQQVTLRCSSQSGHNTVSWYQQALGQGPQFIFQYYREEENGRGNFPPRFSGLQFPNYSSELNVNALELDDSALYLCASSLGTAGNTIYFGEGSWLTVV.

This chain uses TRBV7-8 with TRBJ2-7; no clear D. Germline V gene sequence: CDR1 SGHVS, CDR2 FQNEAQ. The CDR3 has 13 residues. V dropped 1 base and J dropped 5 bases, with 9 bases sitting between them. The CDR3 sequence is CASSLEFSHEQYF. The CDR3 DNA is TGTGCCAGCAGCTTAGAGTTTAGTCACGAGCAGTACTTC.

V is TRBV7-8 and J is TRBJ2-1, with TRBD1 matching over 9 bases. V lost 7 bases, J lost 5 bases, and 9 bases stayed unmatched. The CDR3 is 15 amino acids. CDR1 and CDR2 (germline): SGHVS, FQNEAQ. CDR3 protein: CASTPRDRAHNEQFF. The CDR3 coding sequence is TGTGCCAGCACCCCACGGGACAGGGCCCACAATGAGCAGTTCTTC.

V and J are TRBV9 and TRBJ2-2; TRBD2 matches 10 bases. The CDR3 loop spans 16 amino acids. The germline V gene has CDR1 SGDLS and CDR2 YYNGEE. Trimming took 3 bases from V and 4 from J; bases not matched to a gene: 6. This CDR3 reads CASSDLAGVRTGELFF. The CDR3 DNA follows: TGTGCCAGCAGCGACCTAGCGGGGGTCCGCACCGGGGAGCTGTTTTTT.

The V call is TRBV2, the J call TRBJ2-7; 8 bases line up with TRBD2. Germline V gene sequence: CDR1 SNHLY, CDR2 FYNNEI. Losses at the gene ends were 10 bases for V and 7 bases for J; bases not matched to a gene: 6. The CDR3 runs to 11 residues. This chain's CDR3 is CATQGGGEQYF. The CDR3 DNA sequence: TGTGCCACCCAGGGCGGGGGGGAGCAGTACTTC. Using reference TRBV2 and TRBJ2-7 for the parts outside the CDR3, the full variable domain is EPEVTQTPSHQVTQMGQEVILRCVPISNHLYFYWYRQILGQKVEFLVSFYNNEISEKSEIFDDQFSVERPDGSNFTLKIRSTKLEDSAMYFCATQGGGEQYFGPGTRLTVT.

The chain couples TRBV7-8 to TRBJ1-1; 9 bases map to TRBD1. Germline assignment: CDR1 SGHVS and CDR2 FQNEAQ. CDR3 length: 16 residues. V lost 5 bases to trimming and J lost 1 base; unmatched junction nucleotides: 8. CDR3 loop: CASSRGPGQGNTEAFF. The CDR3 DNA is TGTGCCAGCAGCCGAGGCCCGGGACAGGGGAACACTGAAGCTTTCTTT.

Details on this clone: At one end, the junction sequence differs from germline, possibly due to a read error. This rearrangement joins TRBV13 to TRBJ1-2, with TRBD1 matching 7 bases. The CDR3 is 14 amino acids. Germline V lookup: CDR1 PRHDT, CDR2 FYEKMQ (reference sequence). In DNA form, the CDR3 reads TGTGCCAGCAGCTTAGGTACAGGGGCCACCCCTAGGATATTC. This translates into CASSLGTGATPRIF.

The gene calls are TRBV5-1 and TRBJ1-1, with TRBD1 matching over 10 bases. The CDR3 runs 14 residues. Unmatched junction bases numbered 8, after V lost 0 bases and J lost 12 bases. CDR1 is SGHRS and CDR2 is YFSETQ in the germline V gene. Written as DNA, the CDR3 is TGCGCCAGCAGCTTGGGTGGGGACAGGGGCTTTACTTTCTTT. This encodes CASSLGGDRGFTFF.

Only a few counts were recorded for this clone. This rearrangement joins TRBV10-3 to TRBJ2-7; no definite D call. Trimming shortened V by 4 bases and J by 0 bases, and 13 bases separated the two germline ends. Germline V gene sequence: CDR1 ENHRY, CDR2 SYGVKD. CDR3 length: 15 residues. The DNA of the CDR3 is TGTGCCATCAGTGCTCGATCTTCCAGCTCCTACGAGCAGTACTTC. This translates into CAISARSSSSYEQYF.

The V call is TRBV6-1, the J call TRBJ2-3; weak D call: TRBD1 (5 bases). The V gene lost 4 bases and the J gene lost 0 bases, with 17 bases spanning the gap. The CDR3 is 17 residues long. Germline V CDR1 and CDR2: MNHNS, SASEGT. The CDR3 sequence is CASSVDWGFPSTDTQYF. CDR3 sequence (DNA): TGTGCCAGCAGTGTAGATTGGGGCTTTCCTAGCACAGATACGCAGTATTTT.

This clone was seen just once. The chain joins TRBV6-6 to TRBJ2-7, with 8 bases lining up with TRBD1. Germline V gives CDR1 MNHNY, CDR2 SVGAGI (reference sequence). The CDR3 consists of 15 residues. Trimming at V came to 4 bases and at J to 0 bases, leaving 5 bases not matched to a gene. In DNA, the CDR3 is TGTGCCAGCAGTTTGACAGGGGTCAGCTCCTACGAGCAGTACTTC. It codes for CASSLTGVSSYEQYF.

In this sample, this clone turned up once. The chain employs TRBV19 and TRBJ1-1; D call uncertain. Germline-derived CDR1 and CDR2 are LNHDA and SQIVND (reference sequence). This CDR3 has 14 residues. V lost 6 bases to trimming and J lost 4 bases, with 15 bases between them. CDR3 residues: CASREPAGSTEAFF. The CDR3 DNA reads TGTGCCAGTAGAGAACCAGCGGGTTCCACTGAAGCTTTCTTT.

This clone was observed a handful of times. V and J are TRBV5-1 and TRBJ2-3; D perhaps matches TRBD2 (7 bases). Germline V CDR1 and CDR2: SGHRS, YFSETQ. This CDR3 has 16 amino acids. The V gene lost 3 bases and the J gene lost 9 bases, with 23 bases spanning the gap. In DNA, the CDR3 is TGCGCCAGCAGCTCACCCGGGCGGGGGCCCCTTCCGACGCAGTATTTT. It yields the protein CASSSPGRGPLPTQYF.

CDR3 protein: CACRYITEAFF. The CDR3 coding sequence is TGTGCCTGCCGCTATATCACTGAAGCTTTCTTT. The chain recombines TRBV30 with TRBJ1-1; D is unclear. Trimming cost V 6 bases and J 4 bases, with 9 bases left between them. From germline, CDR1 is GTSNPN and CDR2 SVGIG (reference sequence). The CDR3 length is 11 residues.

The chain recombines TRBV3-1 (or the pseudogene TRBV3-2) with TRBJ1-5, with 9 bases lining up with TRBD1. This CDR3 is built from 13 residues. CDR1 and CDR2 from the germline V gene are LGHDT and YNNKEL (reference sequence). Trimming took 6 bases from V and 9 from J; bases not matched to a gene: 6. CDR3 protein: CASRGDREGPQHF. CDR3 DNA: TGTGCCAGCAGAGGGGACAGGGAGGGGCCCCAGCATTTT.